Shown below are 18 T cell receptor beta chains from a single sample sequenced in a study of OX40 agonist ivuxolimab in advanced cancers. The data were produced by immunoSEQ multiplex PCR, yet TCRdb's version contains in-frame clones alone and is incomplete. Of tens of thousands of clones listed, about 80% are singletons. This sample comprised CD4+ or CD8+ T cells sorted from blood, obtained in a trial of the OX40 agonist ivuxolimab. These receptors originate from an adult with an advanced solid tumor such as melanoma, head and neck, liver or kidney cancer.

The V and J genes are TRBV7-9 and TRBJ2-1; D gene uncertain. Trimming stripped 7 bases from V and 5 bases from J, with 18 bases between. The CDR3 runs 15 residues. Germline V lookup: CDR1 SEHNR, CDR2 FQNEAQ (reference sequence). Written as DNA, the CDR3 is TGTGCCAGCACTACGGTTGACCTACCGAACAATGAGCAGTTCTTC. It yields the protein CASTTVDLPNNEQFF.

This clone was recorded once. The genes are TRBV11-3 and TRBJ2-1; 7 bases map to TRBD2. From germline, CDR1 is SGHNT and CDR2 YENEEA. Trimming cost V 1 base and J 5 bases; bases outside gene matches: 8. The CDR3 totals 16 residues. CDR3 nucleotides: TGTGCCAGCAGCTTAGTGGCTAGCGGCTTCGACAATGAGCAGTTCTTC. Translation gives CASSLVASGFDNEQFF.

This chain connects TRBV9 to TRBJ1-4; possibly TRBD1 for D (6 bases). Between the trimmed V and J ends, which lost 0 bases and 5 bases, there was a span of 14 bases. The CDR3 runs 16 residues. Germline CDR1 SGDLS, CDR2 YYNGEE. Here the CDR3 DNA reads TGTGCCAGCAGCGTAGGGGGTACAGGGCAGAATGAAAAACTGTTTTTT. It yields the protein CASSVGGTGQNEKLFF. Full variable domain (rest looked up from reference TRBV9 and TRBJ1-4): DSGVTQTPKHLITATGQRVTLRCSPRSGDLSVYWYQQSLDQGLQFLIQYYNGEERAKGNILERFSAQQFPDLHSELNLSSLELGDSALYFCASSVGGTGQNEKLFFGSGTQLSVL.

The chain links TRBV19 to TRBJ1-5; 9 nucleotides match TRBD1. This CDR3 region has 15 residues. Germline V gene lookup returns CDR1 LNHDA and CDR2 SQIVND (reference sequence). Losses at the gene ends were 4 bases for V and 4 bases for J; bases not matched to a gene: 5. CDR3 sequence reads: CASSTEDRGNQPQHF. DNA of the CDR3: TGTGCCAGTAGTACGGAGGACAGGGGAAATCAGCCCCAGCATTTT.

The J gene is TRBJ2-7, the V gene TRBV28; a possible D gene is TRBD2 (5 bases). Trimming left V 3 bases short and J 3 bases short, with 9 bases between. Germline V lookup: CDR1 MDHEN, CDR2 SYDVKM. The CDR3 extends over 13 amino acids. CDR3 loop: CASSFPGIYEQYF. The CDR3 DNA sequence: TGTGCCAGCAGTTTTCCGGGGATCTACGAGCAGTACTTC.

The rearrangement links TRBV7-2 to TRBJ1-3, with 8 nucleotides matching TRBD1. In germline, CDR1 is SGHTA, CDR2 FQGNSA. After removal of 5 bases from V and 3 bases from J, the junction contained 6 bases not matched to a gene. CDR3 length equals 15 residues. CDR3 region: CASSLQGAIGNTIYF. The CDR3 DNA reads TGTGCCAGCAGCCTGCAGGGGGCGATTGGAAACACCATATATTTT.

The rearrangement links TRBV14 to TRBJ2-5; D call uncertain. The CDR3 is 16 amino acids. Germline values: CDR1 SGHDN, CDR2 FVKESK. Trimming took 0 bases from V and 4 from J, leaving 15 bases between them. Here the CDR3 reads CASSQDGIWRGETQYF. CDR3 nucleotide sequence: TGTGCCAGCAGCCAAGATGGGATATGGCGTGGAGAGACCCAGTACTTC.

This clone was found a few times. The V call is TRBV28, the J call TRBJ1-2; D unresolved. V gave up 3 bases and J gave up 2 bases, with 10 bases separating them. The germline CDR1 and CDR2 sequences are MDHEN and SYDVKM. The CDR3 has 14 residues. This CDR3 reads CASSFWADNYGYTF. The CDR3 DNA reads TGTGCCAGCAGTTTTTGGGCAGACAACTATGGCTACACCTTC.

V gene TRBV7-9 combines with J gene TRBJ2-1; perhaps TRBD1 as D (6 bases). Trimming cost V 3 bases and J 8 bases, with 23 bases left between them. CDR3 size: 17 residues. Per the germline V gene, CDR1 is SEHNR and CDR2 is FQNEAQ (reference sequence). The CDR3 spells CASSFRAGVTRDDEQFF. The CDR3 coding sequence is TGTGCCAGCAGCTTCAGGGCAGGGGTGACGCGAGACGATGAGCAGTTCTTC.

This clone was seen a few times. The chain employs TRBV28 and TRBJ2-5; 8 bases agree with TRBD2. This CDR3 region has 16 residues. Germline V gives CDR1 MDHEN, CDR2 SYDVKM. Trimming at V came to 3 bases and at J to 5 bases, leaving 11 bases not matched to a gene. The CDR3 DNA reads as TGTGCCAGCAGTTTTTTACCAGCGGGAGAGGGGGAGACCCAGTACTTC. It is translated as CASSFLPAGEGETQYF.

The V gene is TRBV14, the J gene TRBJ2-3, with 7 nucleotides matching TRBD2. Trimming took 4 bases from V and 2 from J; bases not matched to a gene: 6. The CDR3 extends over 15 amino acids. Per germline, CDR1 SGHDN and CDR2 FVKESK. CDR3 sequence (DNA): TGTGCCAGCAGCCCGGGACTATCACTCACAGATACGCAGTATTTT. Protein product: CASSPGLSLTDTQYF.

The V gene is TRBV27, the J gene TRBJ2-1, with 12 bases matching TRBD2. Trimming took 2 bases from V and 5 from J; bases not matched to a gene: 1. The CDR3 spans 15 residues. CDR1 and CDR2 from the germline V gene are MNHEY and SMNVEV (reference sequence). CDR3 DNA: TGTGCCAGCAGTTTACTAGCGGGAGGGGACAATGAGCAGTTCTTC. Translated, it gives CASSLLAGGDNEQFF.

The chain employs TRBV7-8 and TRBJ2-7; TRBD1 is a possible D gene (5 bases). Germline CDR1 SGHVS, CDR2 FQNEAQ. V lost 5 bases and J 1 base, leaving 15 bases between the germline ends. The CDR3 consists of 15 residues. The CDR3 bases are TGTGCCAGCAGCCCCTGGACACAAACTTCCTACGAGCAGTACTTC. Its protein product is CASSPWTQTSYEQYF.

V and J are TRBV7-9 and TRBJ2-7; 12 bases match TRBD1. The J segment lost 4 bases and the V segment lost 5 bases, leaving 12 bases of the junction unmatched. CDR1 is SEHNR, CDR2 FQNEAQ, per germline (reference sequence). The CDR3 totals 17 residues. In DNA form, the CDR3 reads TGTGCCAGCAGCCTAGGGCGGGACAGGGGGCTTTTTTACGAGCAGTACTTC. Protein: CASSLGRDRGLFYEQYF.

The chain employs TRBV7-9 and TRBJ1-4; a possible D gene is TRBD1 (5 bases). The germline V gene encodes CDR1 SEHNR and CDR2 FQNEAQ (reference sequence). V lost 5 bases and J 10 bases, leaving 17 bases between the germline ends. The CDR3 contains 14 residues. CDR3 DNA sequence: TGTGCCAGCAGCAATGGAGAGGGGAGCGGAAAACTGTTTTTT. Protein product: CASSNGEGSGKLFF.

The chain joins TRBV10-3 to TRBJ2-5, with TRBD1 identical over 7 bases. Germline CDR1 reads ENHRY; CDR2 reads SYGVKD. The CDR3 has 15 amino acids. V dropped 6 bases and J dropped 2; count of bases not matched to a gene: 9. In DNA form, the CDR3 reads TGTGCCATCAGGGCGGCGACAGGGCGGCAAGAGACCCAGTACTTC. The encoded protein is CAIRAATGRQETQYF.

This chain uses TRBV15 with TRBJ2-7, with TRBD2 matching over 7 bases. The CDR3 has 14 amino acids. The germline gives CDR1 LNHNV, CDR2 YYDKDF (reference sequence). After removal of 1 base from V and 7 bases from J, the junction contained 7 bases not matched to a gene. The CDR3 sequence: CATSRVAGVWEQYF. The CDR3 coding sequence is TGTGCCACCAGCAGAGTTGCGGGAGTGTGGGAGCAGTACTTC.

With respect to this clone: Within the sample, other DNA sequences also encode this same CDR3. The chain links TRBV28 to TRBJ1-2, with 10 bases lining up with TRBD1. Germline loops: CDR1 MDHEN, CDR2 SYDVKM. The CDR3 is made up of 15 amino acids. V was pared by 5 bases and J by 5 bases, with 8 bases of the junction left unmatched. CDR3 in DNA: TGTGCCAGCAGTCCCGGACAGGGGGGTCCGTATGGCTACACCTTC. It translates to CASSPGQGGPYGYTF.